The present T cell receptor (beta chain) was sequenced within a study of siplizumab effects on memory and regulatory T cells. Overall study results and limits: Naive T cells looked more diverse than memory cells, and they looked like major contributors to the alloresponse. Proliferating siplizumab-culture Treg suppressive function went unconfirmed. Alloreactive CD4+ clones that could be mapped were on average around 62% Treg-derived with siplizumab, against 25% to 30% in controls.

This CDR3 contains 15 residues. Germline assignment: CDR1 SGDLS and CDR2 YYNGEE. V was clipped by 5 bases and J by 2 bases, with 15 bases between them. As to this clone: The antigen is unknown.

Sequenced by immunoSEQ multiplex PCR; TCRdb stores in-frame clones only, minus some. The data show some 73,000 clones, 93% seen once. Sequenced input: CD8+ T cells sorted from blood. J is TRBJ2-3 and V is TRBV9; D unclear. The receptor's source is a human donor in good health. For the CDR3, the DNA is TGTGCCAGCAGTCTCCGTGGCGGTATCACAGATACGCAGTATTTT. Its translation: CASSLRGGITDTQYF. Drawing the rest from reference TRBV9 and TRBJ2-3, the complete variable domain is DSGVTQTPKHLITATGQRVTLRCSPRSGDLSVYWYQQSLDQGLQFLIQYYNGEERAKGNILERFSAQQFPDLHSELNLSSLELGDSALYFCASSLRGGITDTQYFGPGTRLTVL.